A selection of T cell receptor beta chains follows, all from one sample in a study of blood T cell repertoires in COVID-19. Produced via immunoSEQ multiplex PCR; TCRdb's table is partial and in-frame only. Of more than 250,000 clones listed, roughly 90% were seen once; the top ten hold 1.5% to 2%. The specimen was PBMCs or T cells enriched from blood (not recorded which). The receptors were gathered from a young woman with acute COVID-19. Each CDR3 is given with its conserved first and last residue. A D gene is named only where the DNA matches it firmly. The listing skips clone size in some rows; elsewhere it reads once, few, many or a size class.

J: TRBJ1-1; D: -; V: TRBV10-1; length: 13; size: -; CDR3: CASSEGGSREAFF; DNA: TGCGCCAGCAGTGAAGGTGGATCTCGGGAGGCTTTCTTT
J: TRBJ1-3; D: -; V: TRBV7-9; length: 15; size: -; CDR3: CASSSDRISGNTIYF; DNA: TGTGCCAGCAGCTCAGACAGAATCTCTGGAAACACCATATATTTT
J: TRBJ1-2; D: TRBD1; V: TRBV6-5; length: 14; size: -; CDR3: CASRRTGEGYGYTF; DNA: TGTGCCAGCAGAAGGACAGGGGAGGGGTATGGCTACACCTTC
J: TRBJ2-7; D: TRBD2; V: TRBV5-5; length: 17; size: -; CDR3: CASSLVVGTSGSYEQYF; DNA: TGTGCCAGCAGCTTGGTGGTTGGGACTAGCGGGTCCTACGAGCAGTACTTC
J: TRBJ2-3; D: TRBD2; V: TRBV29-1; length: 15; size: -; CDR3: CSVSLRGGGTDTQYF; DNA: TGCAGCGTTTCTTTGCGGGGGGGAGGCACAGATACGCAGTATTTT
J: TRBJ2-3; D: TRBD2; V: TRBV5-5; length: 16; size: -; CDR3: CASSSSGTSGRGTQYF; DNA: TGTGCCAGCAGCAGCTCCGGGACTAGCGGGAGAGGGACGCAGTATTTT
J: TRBJ1-1; D: -; V: TRBV28; length: 15; size: -; CDR3: CASSRGGTGNTEAFF; DNA: TGTGCCAGCAGTCGGGGGGGGACGGGGAACACTGAAGCTTTCTTT
J: TRBJ2-7; D: TRBD1; V: TRBV28; length: 18; size: -; CDR3: CASSLSDIRDSWPYEQYF; DNA: TGTGCCAGCAGTTTATCCGACATCCGGGACAGCTGGCCCTACGAGCAGTACTTC
J: TRBJ1-2; D: TRBD1; V: TRBV5-1; length: 12; size: -; CDR3: CASSLGQGGYTF; DNA: TGCGCCAGCAGCTTAGGACAGGGTGGCTACACCTTC
J: TRBJ2-7; D: -; V: TRBV7-6; length: 14; size: -; CDR3: CASSPERVSYEQYF; DNA: TGTGCCAGCAGCCCGGAGCGGGTTTCCTACGAGCAGTACTTC
J: TRBJ2-1; D: TRBD2; V: TRBV4-3; length: 17; size: -; CDR3: CASSQDNPAGVVNEQFF; DNA: TGCGCCAGCAGCCAAGACAACCCGGCGGGAGTGGTCAATGAGCAGTTCTTC
J: TRBJ2-7; D: TRBD1; V: TRBV6-5; length: 15; size: -; CDR3: CASSQTGTRGRGQYF; DNA: TGTGCCAGCAGCCAAACCGGAACCAGGGGGCGTGGGCAGTACTTC
J: TRBJ2-5; D: -; V: TRBV19; length: 15; size: -; CDR3: CASRGGLGVQETQYF; DNA: TGTGCCAGTAGAGGGGGTCTAGGGGTACAAGAGACCCAGTACTTC
J: TRBJ2-3; D: TRBD2; V: TRBV6-4; length: 17; size: -; CDR3: CASSGTSGGGGTDTQYF; DNA: TGTGCCAGCAGTGGAACTAGCGGCGGGGGAGGCACAGATACGCAGTATTTT
J: TRBJ2-1; D: TRBD2; V: TRBV6-4; length: 13; size: -; CDR3: CASSPQREREQFF; DNA: TGTGCCAGCAGCCCACAGCGGGAGAGGGAGCAGTTCTTC
J: TRBJ2-5; D: TRBD2; V: TRBV27; length: 18; size: -; CDR3: CASSPLNRLAGVPETQYF; DNA: TGTGCCAGCAGTCCCCTTAACAGACTAGCGGGAGTCCCAGAGACCCAGTACTTC
J: TRBJ2-7; D: TRBD2; V: TRBV6-2/TRBV6-3; length: 17; size: -; CDR3: CASSHVRGTSVPYEQYF; DNA: TGTGCCAGCAGTCACGTCCGAGGGACTAGCGTACCCTACGAGCAGTACTTC
J: TRBJ2-2; D: TRBD1; V: TRBV2; length: 16; size: -; CDR3: CASRPERTGNTGELFF; DNA: TGTGCCAGCAGACCCGAGCGGACAGGGAACACCGGGGAGCTGTTTTTT
J: TRBJ2-3; D: -; V: TRBV7-9; length: 13; size: -; CDR3: CASSQEGTDTQYF; DNA: TGTGCCAGCAGCCAGGAGGGCACAGATACGCAGTATTTT
J: TRBJ2-2; D: -; V: TRBV9; length: 15; size: once; CDR3: CASHPWRIGTGELFF; DNA: TGTGCCAGCCACCCCTGGCGGATCGGCACCGGGGAGCTGTTTTTT
J: TRBJ1-4; D: -; V: TRBV7-2; length: 12; size: -; CDR3: CASSYGNEKLFF; DNA: TGTGCCAGCAGCTACGGGAATGAAAAACTGTTTTTT
J: TRBJ2-7; D: TRBD1; V: TRBV5-1; length: 15; size: once; CDR3: CASSLVGTGSYEQYF; DNA: TGCGCCAGCAGCTTAGTCGGGACAGGGTCCTACGAGCAGTACTTC
J: TRBJ2-1; D: TRBD2; V: TRBV27; length: 15; size: -; CDR3: CASMTPSGDYNEQFF; DNA: TGTGCCAGCATGACGCCTAGCGGGGATTACAATGAGCAGTTCTTC
J: TRBJ1-5; D: -; V: TRBV27; length: 13; size: -; CDR3: CASSLRDSQPQHF; DNA: TGTGCCAGCAGCCTTAGAGACAGTCAGCCCCAGCATTTT
J: TRBJ2-7; D: TRBD1; V: TRBV9; length: 14; size: few; CDR3: CASSVGDRGYEQYF; DNA: TGTGCCAGCAGCGTAGGGGACAGGGGCTACGAGCAGTACTTC
J: TRBJ2-7; D: -; V: TRBV20-1; length: 12; size: -; CDR3: CSASEQQYEQYF; DNA: TGCAGTGCTAGTGAACAACAGTACGAGCAGTACTTC
J: TRBJ2-2; D: TRBD2; V: TRBV4-1; length: 16; size: -; CDR3: CASSHGLAGNTGELFF; DNA: TGCGCCAGCAGCCACGGACTAGCGGGAAACACCGGGGAGCTGTTTTTT
J: TRBJ2-5; D: -; V: TRBV29-1; length: 11; size: -; CDR3: CSVLLQETQYF; DNA: TGCAGCGTTCTACTACAAGAGACCCAGTACTTC
J: TRBJ2-5; D: TRBD2; V: TRBV27; length: 18; size: -; CDR3: CASSPAHWRTSGLGAQYF; DNA: TGTGCCAGCAGCCCCGCCCATTGGAGGACTAGCGGTCTCGGGGCCCAGTACTTC
J: TRBJ1-1; D: TRBD1; V: TRBV28; length: 14; size: -; CDR3: CASSPGTGNTEAFF; DNA: TGTGCCAGCAGTCCCGGGACAGGGAACACTGAAGCTTTCTTT
J: TRBJ2-1; D: -; V: TRBV29-1; length: 14; size: -; CDR3: CSAGGRTLGNEQFF; DNA: TGCAGCGCCGGGGGTCGAACCTTGGGCAATGAGCAGTTCTTC
J: TRBJ2-5; D: TRBD2; V: TRBV6-2/TRBV6-3; length: 16; size: -; CDR3: CASSYQTSAYQETQYF; DNA: TGTGCCAGCAGTTACCAGACTAGCGCGTATCAAGAGACCCAGTACTTC
J: TRBJ2-1; D: TRBD1; V: TRBV19; length: 14; size: -; CDR3: CATRGTGWVNEQFF; DNA: TGTGCCACCCGAGGGACAGGGTGGGTCAATGAGCAGTTCTTC
J: TRBJ2-7; D: TRBD1; V: TRBV6-5; length: 16; size: once; CDR3: CASSWSDRGSTYEQYF; DNA: TGTGCCAGCAGTTGGTCGGACAGGGGGAGTACCTACGAGCAGTACTTC
J: TRBJ1-4; D: -; V: TRBV14; length: 13; size: -; CDR3: CASSPSGDEKLFF; DNA: TGTGCCAGCAGCCCCTCAGGGGATGAAAAACTGTTTTTT
J: TRBJ2-2; D: -; V: TRBV9; length: 14; size: -; CDR3: CASSVGLAAGELFF; DNA: TGTGCCAGCAGCGTAGGGCTAGCAGCCGGGGAGCTGTTTTTT
J: TRBJ2-7; D: TRBD1; V: TRBV27; length: 15; size: -; CDR3: CASRAPGQGSYEQYF; DNA: TGTGCCAGCAGGGCCCCCGGACAGGGATCGTACGAGCAGTACTTC
J: TRBJ1-6; D: TRBD1; V: TRBV27; length: 16; size: -; CDR3: CASSLSLGQGNSPLHF; DNA: TGTGCCAGCAGTTTATCCCTTGGACAGGGGAATTCACCCCTCCACTTT